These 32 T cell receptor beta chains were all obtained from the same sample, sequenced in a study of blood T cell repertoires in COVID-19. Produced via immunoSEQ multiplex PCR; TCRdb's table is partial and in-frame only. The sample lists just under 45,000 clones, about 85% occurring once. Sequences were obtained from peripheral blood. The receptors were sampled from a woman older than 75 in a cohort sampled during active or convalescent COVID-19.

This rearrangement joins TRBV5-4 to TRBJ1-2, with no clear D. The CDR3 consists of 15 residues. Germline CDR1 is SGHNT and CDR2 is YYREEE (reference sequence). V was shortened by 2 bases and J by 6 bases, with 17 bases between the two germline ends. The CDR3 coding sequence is TGTGCCAGCAGCTTATTCGGGGTACGTGAGGATGGCTACACCTTC. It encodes CASSLFGVREDGYTF. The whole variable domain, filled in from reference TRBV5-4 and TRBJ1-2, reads ETGVTQSPTHLIKTRGQQVTLRCSSQSGHNTVSWYQQALGQGPQFIFQYYREEENGRGNFPPRFSGLQFPNYSSELNVNALELDDSALYLCASSLFGVREDGYTFGSGTRLTVV.

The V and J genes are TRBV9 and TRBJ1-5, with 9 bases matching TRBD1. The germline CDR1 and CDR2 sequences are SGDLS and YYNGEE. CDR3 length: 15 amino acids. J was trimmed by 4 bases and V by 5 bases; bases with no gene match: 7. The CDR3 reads CASSPGTGTNQPQHF. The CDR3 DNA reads TGTGCCAGCAGTCCCGGGACAGGGACGAATCAGCCCCAGCATTTT. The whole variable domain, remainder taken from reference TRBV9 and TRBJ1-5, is DSGVTQTPKHLITATGQRVTLRCSPRSGDLSVYWYQQSLDQGLQFLIQYYNGEERAKGNILERFSAQQFPDLHSELNLSSLELGDSALYFCASSPGTGTNQPQHFGDGTRLSIL.

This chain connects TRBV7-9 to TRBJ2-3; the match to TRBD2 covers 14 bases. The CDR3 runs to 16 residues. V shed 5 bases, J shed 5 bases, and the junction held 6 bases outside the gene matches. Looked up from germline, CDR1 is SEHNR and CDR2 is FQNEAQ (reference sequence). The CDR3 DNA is TGTGCCAGCAGCCCACCGGGACTAGCGGGAGTAGATACGCAGTATTTT. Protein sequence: CASSPPGLAGVDTQYF. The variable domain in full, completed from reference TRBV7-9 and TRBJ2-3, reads DTGVSQNPRHKITKRGQNVTFRCDPISEHNRLYWYRQTLGQGPEFLTYFQNEAQLEKSRLLSDRFSAERPKGSFSTLEIQRTEQGDSAMYLCASSPPGLAGVDTQYFGPGTRLTVL.

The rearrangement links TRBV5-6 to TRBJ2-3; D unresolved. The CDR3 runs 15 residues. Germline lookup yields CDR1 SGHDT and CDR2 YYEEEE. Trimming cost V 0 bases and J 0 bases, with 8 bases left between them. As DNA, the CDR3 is TGTGCCAGCAGCTTGGAACAGTATAGCACAGATACGCAGTATTTT. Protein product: CASSLEQYSTDTQYF.

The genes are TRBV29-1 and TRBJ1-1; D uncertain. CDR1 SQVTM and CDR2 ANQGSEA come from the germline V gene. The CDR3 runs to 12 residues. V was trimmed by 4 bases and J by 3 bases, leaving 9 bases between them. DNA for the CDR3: TGCAGCGTTGTAATCAGTTACACTGAAGCTTTCTTT. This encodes CSVVISYTEAFF.

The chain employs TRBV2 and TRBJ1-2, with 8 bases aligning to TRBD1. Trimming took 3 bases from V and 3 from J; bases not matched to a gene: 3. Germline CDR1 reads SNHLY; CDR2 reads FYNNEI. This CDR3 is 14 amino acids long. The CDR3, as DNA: TGTGCCAGCAGTGACAGGGGGCATGACTATGGCTACACCTTC. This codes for CASSDRGHDYGYTF. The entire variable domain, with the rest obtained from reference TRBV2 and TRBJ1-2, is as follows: EPEVTQTPSHQVTQMGQEVILRCVPISNHLYFYWYRQILGQKVEFLVSFYNNEISEKSEIFDDQFSVERPDGSNFTLKIRSTKLEDSAMYFCASSDRGHDYGYTFGSGTRLTVV.

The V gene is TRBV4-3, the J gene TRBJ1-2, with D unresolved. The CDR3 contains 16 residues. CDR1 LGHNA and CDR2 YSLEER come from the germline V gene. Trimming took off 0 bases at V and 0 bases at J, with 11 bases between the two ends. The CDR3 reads CASSQEVGVPNYGYTF. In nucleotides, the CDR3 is TGCGCCAGCAGCCAAGAGGTCGGGGTTCCTAACTATGGCTACACCTTC.

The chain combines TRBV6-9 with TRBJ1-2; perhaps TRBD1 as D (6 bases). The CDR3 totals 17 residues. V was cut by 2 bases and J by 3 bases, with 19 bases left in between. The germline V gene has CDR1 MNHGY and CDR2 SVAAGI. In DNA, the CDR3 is TGTGCCAGCAGTTATGGGGACATCTTCTATTCTTACTATGGCTACACCTTC. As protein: CASSYGDIFYSYYGYTF.

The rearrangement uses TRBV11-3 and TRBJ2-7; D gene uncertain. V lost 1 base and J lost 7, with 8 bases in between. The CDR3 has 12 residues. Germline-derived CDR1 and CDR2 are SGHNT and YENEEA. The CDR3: CASSLVAVEQYF. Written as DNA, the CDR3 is TGTGCCAGCAGCTTAGTGGCGGTGGAGCAGTACTTC.

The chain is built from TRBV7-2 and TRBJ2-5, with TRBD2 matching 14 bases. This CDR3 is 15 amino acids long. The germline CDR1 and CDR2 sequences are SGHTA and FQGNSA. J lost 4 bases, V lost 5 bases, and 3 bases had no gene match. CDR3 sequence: CASSRGLAGAETQYF. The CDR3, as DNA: TGTGCCAGCAGCCGGGGACTAGCGGGGGCAGAGACCCAGTACTTC.

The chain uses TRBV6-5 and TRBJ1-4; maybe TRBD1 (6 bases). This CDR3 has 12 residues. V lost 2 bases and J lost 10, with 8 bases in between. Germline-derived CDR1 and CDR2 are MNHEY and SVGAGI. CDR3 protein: CASSYRGGKLFF. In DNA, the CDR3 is TGTGCCAGCAGTTACAGGGGGGGAAAACTGTTTTTT.

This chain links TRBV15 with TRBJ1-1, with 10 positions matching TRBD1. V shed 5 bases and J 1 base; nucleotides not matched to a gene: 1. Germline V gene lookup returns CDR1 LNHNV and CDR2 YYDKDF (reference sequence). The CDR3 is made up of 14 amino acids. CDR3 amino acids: CATSGDRGNTEAFF. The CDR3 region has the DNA TGTGCCACCAGCGGGGACAGGGGGAACACTGAAGCTTTCTTT.

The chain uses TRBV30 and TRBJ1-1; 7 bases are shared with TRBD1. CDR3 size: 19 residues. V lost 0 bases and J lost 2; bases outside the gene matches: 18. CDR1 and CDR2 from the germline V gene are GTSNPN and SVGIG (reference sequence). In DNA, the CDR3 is TGTGCCTGGAGTGTACGATTTGATTGGGACGACAGGGCAAACACTGAAGCTTTCTTT. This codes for CAWSVRFDWDDRANTEAFF.

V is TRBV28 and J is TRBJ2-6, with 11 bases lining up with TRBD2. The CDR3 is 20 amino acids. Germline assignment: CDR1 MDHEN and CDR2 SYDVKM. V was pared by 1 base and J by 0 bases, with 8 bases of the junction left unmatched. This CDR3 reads CASSLSSLAGVSSGANVLTF. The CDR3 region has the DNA TGTGCCAGCAGTTTATCCTCACTAGCGGGGGTTAGCTCTGGGGCCAACGTCCTGACTTTC.

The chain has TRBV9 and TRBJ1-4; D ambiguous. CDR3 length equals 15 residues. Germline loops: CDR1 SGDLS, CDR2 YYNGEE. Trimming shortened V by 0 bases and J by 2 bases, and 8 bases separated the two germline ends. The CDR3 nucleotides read TGTGCCAGCAGCGTAGTGGGCAGCACTAATGAAAAACTGTTTTTT. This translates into CASSVVGSTNEKLFF.

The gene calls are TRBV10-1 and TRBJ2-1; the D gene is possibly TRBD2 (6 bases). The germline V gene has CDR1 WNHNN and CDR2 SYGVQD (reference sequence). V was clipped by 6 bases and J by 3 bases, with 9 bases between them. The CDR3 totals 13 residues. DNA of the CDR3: TGCGCCAGCAGCCCGGGACTCTACAATGAGCAGTTCTTC. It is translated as CASSPGLYNEQFF.

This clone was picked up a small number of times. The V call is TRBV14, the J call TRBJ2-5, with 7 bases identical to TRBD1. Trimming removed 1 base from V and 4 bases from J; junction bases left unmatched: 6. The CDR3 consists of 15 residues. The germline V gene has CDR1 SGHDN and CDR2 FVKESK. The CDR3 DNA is TGTGCCAGCAGCCAAGGCTCCGGGACAGTAGAGACCCAGTACTTC. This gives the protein CASSQGSGTVETQYF. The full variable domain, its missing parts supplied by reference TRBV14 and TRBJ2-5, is EAGVTQFPSHSVIEKGQTVTLRCDPISGHDNLYWYRRVMGKEIKFLLHFVKESKQDESGMPNNRFLAERTGGTYSTLKVQPAELEDSGVYFCASSQGSGTVETQYFGPGTRLLVL.

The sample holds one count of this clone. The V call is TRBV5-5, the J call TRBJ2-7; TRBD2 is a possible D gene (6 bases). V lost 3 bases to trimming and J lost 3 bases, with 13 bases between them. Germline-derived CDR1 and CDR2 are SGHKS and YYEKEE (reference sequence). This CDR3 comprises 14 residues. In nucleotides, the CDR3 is TGTGCCAGCAGCTACCCGGGACTGGTCTACGAGCAGTACTTC. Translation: CASSYPGLVYEQYF.

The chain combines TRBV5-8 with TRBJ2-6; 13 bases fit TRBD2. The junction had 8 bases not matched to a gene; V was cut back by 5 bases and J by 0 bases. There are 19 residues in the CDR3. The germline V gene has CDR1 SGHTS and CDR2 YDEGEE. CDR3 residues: CASRIGTSGISSGANVLTF. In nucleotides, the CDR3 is TGTGCCAGCAGAATCGGGACTAGCGGGATTAGCTCTGGGGCCAACGTCCTGACTTTC.

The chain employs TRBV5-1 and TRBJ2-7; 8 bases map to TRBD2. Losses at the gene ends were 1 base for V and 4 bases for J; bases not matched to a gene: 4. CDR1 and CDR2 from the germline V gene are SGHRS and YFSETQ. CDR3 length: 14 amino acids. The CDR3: CASSLLAGKYEQYF. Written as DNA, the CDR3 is TGCGCCAGCAGCTTGTTAGCGGGAAAGTACGAGCAGTACTTC.

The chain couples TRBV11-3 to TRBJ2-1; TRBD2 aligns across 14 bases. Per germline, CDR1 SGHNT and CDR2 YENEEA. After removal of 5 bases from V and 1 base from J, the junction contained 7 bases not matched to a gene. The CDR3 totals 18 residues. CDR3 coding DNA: TGTGCCAGCAGCGGACTAGCGGGAGGACAGGGTTCCTACAATGAGCAGTTCTTC. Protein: CASSGLAGGQGSYNEQFF.

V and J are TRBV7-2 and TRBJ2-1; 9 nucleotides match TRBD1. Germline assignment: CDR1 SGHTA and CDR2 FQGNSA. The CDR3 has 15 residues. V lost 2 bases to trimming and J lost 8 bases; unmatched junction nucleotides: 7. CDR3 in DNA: TGTGCCAGCAGCTTAAGGGGACAGGGTTGGGATGAGCAGTTCTTC. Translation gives CASSLRGQGWDEQFF.

The CDR3 sequence: CASSNRQGDLSPYTF. In nucleotides, the CDR3 is TGTGCCAGCTCAAACCGACAGGGGGACTTATCTCCCTACACCTTC. The chain uses TRBV18 and TRBJ1-2, with 9 bases lining up with TRBD1. Per germline, CDR1 KGHSH and CDR2 LQKENI. The CDR3 has 15 residues. Germline trimming cut 5 bases from V and 10 bases from J; bases unmatched to any gene: 14.

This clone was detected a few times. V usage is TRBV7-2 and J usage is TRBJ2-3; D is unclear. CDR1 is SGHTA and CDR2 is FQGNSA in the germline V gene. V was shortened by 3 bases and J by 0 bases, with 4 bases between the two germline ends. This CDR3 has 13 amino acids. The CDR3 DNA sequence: TGTGCCAGCAGCTTTATTAGCACAGATACGCAGTATTTT. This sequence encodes CASSFISTDTQYF.

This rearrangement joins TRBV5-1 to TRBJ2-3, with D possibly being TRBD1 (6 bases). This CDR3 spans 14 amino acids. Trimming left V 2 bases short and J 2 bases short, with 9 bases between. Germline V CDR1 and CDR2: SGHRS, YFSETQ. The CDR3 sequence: CASSFGGLTDTQYF. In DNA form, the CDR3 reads TGCGCCAGCAGCTTTGGGGGCCTCACAGATACGCAGTATTTT.

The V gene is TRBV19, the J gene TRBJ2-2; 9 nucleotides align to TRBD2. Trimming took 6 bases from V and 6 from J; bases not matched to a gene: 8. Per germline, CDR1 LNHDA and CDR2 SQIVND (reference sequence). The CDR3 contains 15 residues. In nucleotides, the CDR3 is TGTGCCAGTAGGTGGACTAGCGCCCGGGCCGGGGAGCTGTTTTTT. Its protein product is CASRWTSARAGELFF.

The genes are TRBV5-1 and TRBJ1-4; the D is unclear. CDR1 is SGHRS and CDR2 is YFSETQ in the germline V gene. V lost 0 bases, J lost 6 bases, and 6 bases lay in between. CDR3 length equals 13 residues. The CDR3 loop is CASSLGRDEKLFF. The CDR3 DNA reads TGCGCCAGCAGCTTGGGGAGGGATGAAAAACTGTTTTTT. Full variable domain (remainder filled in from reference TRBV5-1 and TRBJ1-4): KAGVTQTPRYLIKTRGQQVTLSCSPISGHRSVSWYQQTPGQGLQFLFEYFSETQRNKGNFPGRFSGRQFSNSRSEMNVSTLELGDSALYLCASSLGRDEKLFFGSGTQLSVL.

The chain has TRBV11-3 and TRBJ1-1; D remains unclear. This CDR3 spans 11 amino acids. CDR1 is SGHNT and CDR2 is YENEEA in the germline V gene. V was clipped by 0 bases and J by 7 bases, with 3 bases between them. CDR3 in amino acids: CASSLDLEAFF. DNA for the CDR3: TGTGCCAGCAGCTTAGATCTTGAAGCTTTCTTT. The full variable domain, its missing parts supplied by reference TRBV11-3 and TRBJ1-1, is EAGVVQSPRYKIIEKKQPVAFWCNPISGHNTLYWYLQNLGQGPELLIRYENEEAVDDSQLPKDRFSAERLKGVDSTLKIQPAELGDSAVYLCASSLDLEAFFGQGTRLTVV.

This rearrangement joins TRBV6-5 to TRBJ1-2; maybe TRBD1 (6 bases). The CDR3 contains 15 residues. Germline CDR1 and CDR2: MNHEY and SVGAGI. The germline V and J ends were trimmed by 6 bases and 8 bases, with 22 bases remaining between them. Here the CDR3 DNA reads TGTGCCAGCAGCAGGGGAGCGGGGGCGCGTAACGGCTACACCTTC. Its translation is CASSRGAGARNGYTF.

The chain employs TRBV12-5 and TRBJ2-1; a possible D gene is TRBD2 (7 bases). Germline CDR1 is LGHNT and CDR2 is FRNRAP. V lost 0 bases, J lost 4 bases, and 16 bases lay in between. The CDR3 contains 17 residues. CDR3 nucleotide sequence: TGTGCTAGTGGTTTGGTAGGGGGGGCCCTCACTTACAATGAGCAGTTCTTC. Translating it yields CASGLVGGALTYNEQFF.

The CDR3 region has the DNA TGTGCCAGCAGCTTGGGAGAATCCTACGAGCAGTACTTC. It encodes CASSLGESYEQYF. The V and J genes are TRBV11-2 and TRBJ2-7, with D maybe TRBD2 (5 bases). V lost 3 bases to trimming and J lost 1 base, with 7 bases between them. The CDR3 loop spans 13 amino acids. Germline loops: CDR1 SGHAT, CDR2 FQNNGV. Full variable domain (outside the CDR3, taken from reference TRBV11-2 and TRBJ2-7): EAGVAQSPRYKIIEKRQSVAFWCNPISGHATLYWYQQILGQGPKLLIQFQNNGVVDDSQLPKDRFSAERLKGVDSTLKIQPAKLEDSAVYLCASSLGESYEQYFGPGTRLTVT.

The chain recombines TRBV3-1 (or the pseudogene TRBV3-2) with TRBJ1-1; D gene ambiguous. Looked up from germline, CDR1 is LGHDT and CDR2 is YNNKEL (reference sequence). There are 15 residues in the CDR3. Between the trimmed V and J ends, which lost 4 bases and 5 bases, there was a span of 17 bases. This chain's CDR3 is CASSPLAGKGTEAFF. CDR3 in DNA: TGTGCCAGCAGCCCTCTTGCAGGAAAAGGAACTGAAGCTTTCTTT.